This entry features one T cell receptor (beta chain) sequence. Its antigen is unidentified. One entry per CDR3 protein results from TCRdb running MiXCR on the multiplex PCR reads. This table has about 140,000 distinct CDR3 sequences, approximately 32% appearing once. Breast cancer patients provided tissue from their axillary draining lymph nodes. This sample is drawn from a study of breast tumors, draining lymph nodes, adjacent tissues. The study's findings and limits: Luminal-like breast cancer showed significantly greater tumor-nontumor repertoire similarity than basal-like breast cancer did. Data only fit, rather than demonstrated, lymph node origin of most tumor T cells.

CDR3 length: 17 amino acids. Germline V gene data show CDR1 as MGHRA and CDR2 as YSYEKL. Trimming took 0 bases from V and 7 from J; bases not matched to a gene: 8. This chain links TRBV4-1 with TRBJ1-4; 10 bases are shared with TRBD1. Sequencing input: axillary lymph node tissue. The source is a female donor with breast cancer. Some clones in this sample may be carry-over from other donors' samples. CDR3: CASSQDPRDRGREKLFF. Written as DNA, the CDR3 is TGCGCCAGCAGCCAAGATCCTCGGGACAGGGGCCGTGAAAAACTGTTTTTT.